Following are 24 T cell receptor beta chains from one sample sequenced in a study of CD8+CD57+ T cells in acquired aplastic anemia. Genomic DNA served as template for TCR beta VDJ and CDR3 profiling. TCRdb processed the reads anew with MiXCR; each CDR3 protein has one entry. The sample holds approximately 200,000 distinct CDR3 sequences, about three fifths seen once. The sequenced sample consisted of sorted CD4+, CD8+, or CD8+CD57+ T cells (not recorded which) from PBMCs. The receptors shown here come from a human donor with severe aplastic anemia or a healthy control (not recorded which).

In its sample, this clonotype was seen a few times. CDR3 DNA: TGTGCCAGCAGCCAAGTCGTCTCCGTGACTAGCGGGGGTGAGACCCAGTACTTC. Translation gives CASSQVVSVTSGGETQYF. This chain links TRBV3-1 with TRBJ2-5; 12 bases agree with TRBD2. V was pared by 1 base and J by 5 bases, with 11 bases of the junction left unmatched. Per germline, CDR1 LGHDT and CDR2 YNNKEL (reference sequence). The CDR3 extends over 18 amino acids.

The rearrangement links TRBV24-1 to TRBJ2-5, with TRBD1 matching over 11 bases. The germline V gene has CDR1 KGHDR and CDR2 SFDVKD. There are 15 residues in the CDR3. V lost 4 bases, J lost 3 bases, and 3 bases stayed unmatched. CDR3 sequence (DNA): TGTGCCACCAGTGAGGGGACAGGGGGGAAAGAGACCCAGTACTTC. Translation gives CATSEGTGGKETQYF.

This clonotype was seen more than once but under ten times. The junction departs from the called germline gene at one end, perhaps through a read error. V is TRBV7-9 and J is TRBJ2-7; the D gene is possibly TRBD2 (6 bases). The CDR3 is made up of 13 amino acids. Per the germline V gene, CDR1 is SEHNR and CDR2 is FQNEAQ (reference sequence). CDR3 amino acids: CASSLGDSHEQYF. CDR3 nucleotides: TGTGCCAGCAGCTTAGGGGACTCCCACGAGCAGTACTTC.

This clonotype occurred a few times. J is TRBJ2-1 and V is TRBV15; D might be TRBD2 (7 bases). Germline CDR1 reads LNHNV; CDR2 reads YYDKDF (reference sequence). The germline V and J ends were trimmed by 2 bases and 0 bases, with 14 bases remaining between them. The CDR3 is 17 residues long. Here the CDR3 DNA reads TGTGCCACCAGCAGATGGGGGGGCCCGAGCTCCTACAATGAGCAGTTCTTC. Its protein product is CATSRWGGPSSYNEQFF.

This rearrangement joins TRBV2 to TRBJ1-2; D is unresolved. CDR3 size: 13 residues. Germline-derived CDR1 and CDR2 are SNHLY and FYNNEI. V was clipped by 11 bases and J by 0 bases, with 13 bases between them. CDR3 in DNA: TGTGCCGGCACCCAGGAAGCTAACTATGGCTACACCTTC. Translated: CAGTQEANYGYTF.

There are a few counts of this clonotype. The V gene is TRBV7-9, the J gene TRBJ1-2; D not resolved. This CDR3 has 12 residues. The germline V and J ends were trimmed by 0 bases and 7 bases, with 6 bases remaining between them. CDR1 is SEHNR and CDR2 is FQNEAQ in the germline V gene (reference sequence). CDR3 coding DNA: TGTGCCAGCAGCTTAGCGGGGAGTGGCTACACCTTC. Encoded protein: CASSLAGSGYTF.

This clonotype was recorded many times. The J gene is TRBJ2-7, the V gene TRBV19; D gene uncertain. V was clipped by 8 bases and J by 2 bases, with 13 bases between them. Germline V gives CDR1 LNHDA, CDR2 SQIVND (reference sequence). This CDR3 has 13 residues. CDR3 nucleotides: TGTGCCAGTGCCGCGGCAGAAGCCTACGAGCAGTACTTC. This encodes CASAAAEAYEQYF.

A word on this clonotype: Just one base apart from a much larger clone, this may be a read error. It is likely a read error, because the conserved phenylalanine at the end of the CDR3 is missing. The chain uses TRBV5-1 and TRBJ1-2; 9 bases match TRBD1. The CDR3 runs 14 residues. Trimming removed 4 bases from V and 3 bases from J; junction bases left unmatched: 4. The germline gives CDR1 SGHRS, CDR2 YFSETQ. The DNA of the CDR3 is TGCGCCAGCAGCCAAACAGGGGGCCACTATGGCTACACCCTC. Amino acid sequence: CASSQTGGHYGYTL.

This clonotype has just a few counts. This chain links TRBV4-1 with TRBJ2-7; 9 bases are shared with TRBD2. Germline loops: CDR1 MGHRA, CDR2 YSYEKL. The CDR3 totals 16 residues. V shed 0 bases, J shed 4 bases, and the junction held 7 bases outside the gene matches. The CDR3 region is CASSQDRAGGLYEQYF. The CDR3 DNA reads as TGCGCCAGCAGCCAAGATCGGGCGGGGGGGCTGTACGAGCAGTACTTC.

CDR3 bases: TGCAGCGTAGCGATGGGGGACGGCTATGGCTACACCTTC. Its translation is CSVAMGDGYGYTF. The rearrangement links TRBV29-1 to TRBJ1-2; D might be TRBD1 (5 bases). CDR1 SQVTM and CDR2 ANQGSEA come from the germline V gene. This CDR3 contains 13 residues. V shed 6 bases and J shed 4 bases, with 15 bases lying between them.

The CDR3 here is CASSITPYSNQPQHF. In nucleotides, the CDR3 is TGTGCCAGTAGTATAACCCCATATAGCAATCAGCCCCAGCATTTT. The chain carries TRBV19 and TRBJ1-5, with no clear D. Germline CDR1 and CDR2: LNHDA and SQIVND (reference sequence). V was trimmed by 2 bases and J by 0 bases, leaving 8 bases between them. The length of the CDR3 is 15 residues.

This clonotype was seen repeatedly, ten times or more. The chain has TRBV6-5 and TRBJ2-7; 7 nucleotides line up with TRBD1. The length of the CDR3 is 15 residues. The V gene's germline CDR1 is MNHEY and CDR2 SVGAGI. V shed 7 bases, J shed 3 bases, and the junction held 12 bases outside the gene matches. The CDR3 is CASTPAKGADYEQYF. The CDR3 nucleotides read TGTGCCAGCACCCCCGCCAAGGGGGCAGACTACGAGCAGTACTTC.

This clonotype was seen a handful of times. The rearrangement joins TRBV29-1 to TRBJ1-2; D remains unclear. Germline CDR1 and CDR2: SQVTM and ANQGSEA. The CDR3 is 11 amino acids. Trimming took off 7 bases at V and 6 bases at J, with 12 bases between the two ends. Here the CDR3 reads CSAVRENGYTF. The DNA of the CDR3 is TGCAGCGCGGTTCGGGAGAATGGCTACACCTTC.

This clonotype was recorded at least ten times. This chain joins TRBV7-3 and TRBJ2-1, with D perhaps assigned TRBD1 or TRBD2 (5 bases each). The V end was cut by 3 bases, the J end by 4 bases, with 10 bases between. This CDR3 has 14 residues. Looked up from germline, CDR1 is SGHTA and CDR2 is FQGTGA. The CDR3 region has the DNA TGTGCCAGCAGCTTGATGGGGGAGTACAATGAGCAGTTCTTC. Amino acid sequence: CASSLMGEYNEQFF.

The chain employs TRBV5-5 and TRBJ2-7; D is unclear. This CDR3 contains 13 residues. V lost 0 bases, J lost 5 bases, and 9 bases lay in between. Germline V gives CDR1 SGHKS, CDR2 YYEKEE (reference sequence). The CDR3 region is CASSLDYYHEQYF. CDR3 bases: TGTGCCAGCAGCTTGGACTACTACCACGAGCAGTACTTC.

The J gene is TRBJ1-2, the V gene TRBV15, with a possible D match to TRBD1 (6 bases). This CDR3 is built from 15 residues. Deletions cut 2 bases from V and 7 bases from J, with 17 bases between. From germline, CDR1 is LNHNV and CDR2 YYDKDF (reference sequence). Here the CDR3 reads CATSRPTGAASGYTF. The CDR3 DNA is TGTGCCACCAGCAGACCGACGGGGGCGGCGTCTGGCTACACCTTC.

This clonotype has ten or more counts. V is TRBV12-3 or TRBV12-4 and J is TRBJ1-5; 7 bases match TRBD1. V lost 3 bases to trimming and J lost 7 bases; unmatched junction nucleotides: 6. The CDR3 contains 14 residues. The CDR3 reads CASSLTGSWQPQHF. The CDR3, as DNA: TGTGCCAGCAGTTTGACAGGGTCTTGGCAGCCCCAGCATTTT.

The chain recombines TRBV20-1 with TRBJ2-7; D unresolved. Germline assignment: CDR1 DFQATT and CDR2 SNEGSKA (reference sequence). Trimming pared 0 bases from V and 4 bases from J, leaving 10 bases between. The CDR3 runs 13 residues. CDR3 nucleotide sequence: TGCAGTGCTAGAGACGGCAGCGTATACGAGCAGTACTTC. Translated, it gives CSARDGSVYEQYF.

V is TRBV4-1 and J is TRBJ1-2; 9 bases align to TRBD1. This CDR3 has 14 residues. V shed 4 bases, J shed 7 bases, and the junction held 7 bases outside the gene matches. From germline, CDR1 is MGHRA and CDR2 YSYEKL. In DNA form, the CDR3 reads TGCGCCAGCAGCCTGGGGACAGGGAAGAGTGGCTACACCTTC. It yields the protein CASSLGTGKSGYTF.

This clonotype was seen many times. The rearrangement uses TRBV7-9 and TRBJ2-3, with D possibly being TRBD2 (6 bases). Germline loops: CDR1 SEHNR, CDR2 FQNEAQ (reference sequence). This CDR3 contains 15 residues. The germline V and J ends were trimmed by 4 bases and 2 bases, with 13 bases remaining between them. The CDR3 loop reads CASSSAGGDTDTQYF. CDR3 bases: TGTGCCAGCAGCTCGGCCGGGGGAGACACAGATACGCAGTATTTT.

The chain recombines TRBV7-9 with TRBJ1-2; 8 bases fit TRBD2. The DNA end is a closer match to TRBJ2-5, so the J assignment may be wrong. Germline V gene sequence: CDR1 SEHNR, CDR2 FQNEAQ (reference sequence). The CDR3 has 15 amino acids. CDR3 region: CASSLSGGTRETQYF. The CDR3 nucleotides read TGTGCCAGCAGCTTATCGGGAGGGACCCGGGAGACCCAGTACTTC.

V and J are TRBV10-3 and TRBJ2-2, with TRBD1 matching 9 bases. The CDR3 loop spans 16 amino acids. Germline values: CDR1 ENHRY, CDR2 SYGVKD. J gave up 1 base and V 9 bases, and 9 bases lay outside the gene matches. The CDR3 protein is CAMMSRDRENTGELFF. As DNA, the CDR3 is TGTGCCATGATGTCCCGGGACAGGGAGAACACCGGGGAGCTGTTTTTT.

Points on this clonotype: This may come from a read error, since a much larger clone is one base off. The genes are TRBV6-5 and TRBJ2-3; D not certain. The CDR3 totals 11 residues. Germline V gives CDR1 MNHEY, CDR2 SVGAGI. The V end lost 8 bases, the J end lost 5 bases, and 8 bases lay between the germline ends. As DNA, the CDR3 is TGTGCCAGCGGTCCCGGAGATACGCAGTATTTT. It encodes CASGPGDTQYF.

The rearrangement joins TRBV9 to TRBJ2-7; D unresolved. CDR1 and CDR2 from the germline V gene are SGDLS and YYNGEE. The CDR3 sequence is 14 residues long. Between the trimmed V and J ends, which lost 0 bases and 1 base, there was a span of 8 bases. CDR3 nucleotide sequence: TGTGCCAGCAGCGTAGGTCTGAGTTCCTACGAGCAGTACTTC. It translates to CASSVGLSSYEQYF.